The 16 T cell receptor beta chains reported below all come from one sample, sequenced in a study of blood T cells in healthy people across ages. Through a sample-barcoded 5' primer and a J-beta primer mix, a second PCR was run for roughly 7 to 11 cycles. A single record per CDR3 protein comes from TCRdb applying MiXCR to the 5' RACE reads. The sample lists roughly 900,000 distinct CDR3 sequences, roughly 48% occurring once. Sequencing was carried out using blood. These receptor sequences come from a man aged 25 to 40 in good health.

This clonotype appeared a few times. This rearrangement joins TRBV3-1 to TRBJ2-4; tentatively, D is TRBD1 or TRBD2 (5 bases each). Germline values: CDR1 LGHDT, CDR2 YNNKEL (reference sequence). Trimming pared 1 base from V and 0 bases from J, leaving 13 bases between. This CDR3 has 17 residues. CDR3 nucleotide sequence: TGTGCCAGCAGCCAAGGTGACAGAGGGATAGCCAAAAACATTCAGTACTTC. It codes for CASSQGDRGIAKNIQYF. Drawing the rest from reference TRBV3-1 and TRBJ2-4, the complete variable domain is DTAVSQTPKYLVTQMGNDKSIKCEQNLGHDTMYWYKQDSKKFLKIMFSYNNKELIINETVPNRFSPKSPDKAHLNLHINSLELGDSAVYFCASSQGDRGIAKNIQYFGAGTRLSVL.

This clonotype was detected only a few times. The chain is built from TRBV28 and TRBJ2-7, with 8 bases that match TRBD1. Germline CDR1 and CDR2: MDHEN and SYDVKM. The length of the CDR3 is 14 residues. With V trimmed by 6 bases and J by 5 bases, 9 bases remained unmatched. The CDR3 spells CASSRAGTGHEQYF. Written as DNA, the CDR3 is TGTGCCAGCAGCAGAGCAGGGACAGGTCACGAGCAGTACTTC.

In its sample, this clonotype was seen a few times. The V call is TRBV14, the J call TRBJ1-2, with a weak D call TRBD1 (5 bases). Trimming removed 0 bases from V and 5 bases from J, with 22 bases in between. The CDR3 sequence is 18 residues long. CDR1 and CDR2 from the germline V gene are SGHDN and FVKESK. The CDR3 spells CASSQDRRGRMMGYGYTF. In DNA form, the CDR3 reads TGTGCCAGCAGCCAAGATCGACGGGGCAGGATGATGGGATATGGCTACACCTTC.

The chain employs TRBV15 and TRBJ1-1; 7 nucleotides agree with TRBD1. This CDR3 contains 16 residues. Germline loops: CDR1 LNHNV, CDR2 YYDKDF (reference sequence). After removal of 1 base from V and 1 base from J, the junction contained 6 bases not matched to a gene. The CDR3 reads CATSRGRGQENTEAFF. The DNA for the CDR3 is TGTGCCACCAGCAGAGGAAGGGGGCAGGAGAACACTGAAGCTTTCTTT.

This clonotype occurred a few times. The V and J genes are TRBV4-3 and TRBJ2-5; 8 bases are a match to TRBD2. This CDR3 has 15 residues. Germline V CDR1 and CDR2: LGHNA, YSLEER. Unmatched junction bases numbered 4, after V lost 3 bases and J lost 1 base. The CDR3 region is CASSHRGGGQETQYF. The CDR3 DNA is TGCGCCAGCAGCCATCGGGGGGGTGGCCAAGAGACCCAGTACTTC.

This clonotype was seen a handful of times. The V call is TRBV4-1, the J call TRBJ1-5; D not certain. CDR3 length equals 13 residues. Germline V gene lookup returns CDR1 MGHRA and CDR2 YSYEKL. The V and J ends lost 1 base and 3 bases respectively, with 4 bases between them. The CDR3 DNA reads TGCGCCAGCAGCCAAGTCCCCAATCAGCCCCAGCATTTT. Translating it yields CASSQVPNQPQHF.

The rearrangement uses TRBV27 and TRBJ2-5, with D maybe TRBD2 (5 bases). This CDR3 has 12 amino acids. Germline CDR1 reads MNHEY; CDR2 reads SMNVEV (reference sequence). The V and J ends lost 4 bases and 11 bases respectively, with 14 bases between them. CDR3 region: CASSSGGKEQYF. DNA for the CDR3: TGTGCCAGCAGTTCCGGAGGAAAGGAGCAGTACTTC.

The V call is TRBV7-2, the J call TRBJ2-3; 7 nucleotides align to TRBD2. CDR3 length: 16 residues. Trimming took 7 bases from V and 3 from J; bases not matched to a gene: 13. Germline lookup yields CDR1 SGHTA and CDR2 FQGNSA. The DNA of the CDR3 is TGTGCCAGCACCGATAAGACTAGCAGGAGGACAGATACGCAGTATTTT. It specifies CASTDKTSRRTDTQYF.

The chain links TRBV7-9 to TRBJ2-5; D is possibly TRBD1 (6 bases). Between the trimmed V and J ends, which lost 0 bases and 5 bases, there was a span of 16 bases. Looked up from germline, CDR1 is SEHNR and CDR2 is FQNEAQ (reference sequence). The CDR3 loop spans 16 amino acids. The CDR3 DNA follows: TGTGCCAGCAGCTTAGCGGGCAGGGGTATCGCGGAGACCCAGTACTTC. This gives the protein CASSLAGRGIAETQYF.

About this clonotype itself: Compared with germline, one end of the junction differs, possibly owing to a read error. This chain connects TRBV27 to TRBJ2-3; no clear D. The V gene's germline CDR1 is MNHEY and CDR2 SMNVEV (reference sequence). This CDR3 spans 12 amino acids. In DNA form, the CDR3 reads TGTGCCGGCAGTTTTAACACAGATACGCAGTATTTT. Amino acid sequence: CAGSFNTDTQYF.

This chain uses TRBV29-1 with TRBJ2-4; a weak D match, TRBD1 (6 bases). The V end lost 2 bases, the J end lost 8 bases, and 13 bases lay between the germline ends. Germline loops: CDR1 SQVTM, CDR2 ANQGSEA. CDR3 length equals 13 residues. This CDR3 reads CSVERTVDDIQYF. The CDR3 nucleotides read TGCAGCGTTGAACGGACAGTAGATGACATTCAGTACTTC.

This clonotype has more than one count but fewer than ten. CDR3 amino acids: CAISDGGNGYTF. Written as DNA, the CDR3 is TGTGCCATCAGTGATGGGGGTAATGGCTACACCTTC. V gene TRBV10-3 combines with J gene TRBJ1-2; TRBD1 might be the D (5 bases). This CDR3 contains 12 residues. Germline V lookup: CDR1 ENHRY, CDR2 SYGVKD. Trimming stripped 3 bases from V and 6 bases from J, with 8 bases between.

The CDR3 reads CASRTGQAETQYF. The CDR3 coding sequence is TGTGCCAGCAGAACGGGACAGGCGGAGACCCAGTACTTC. V is TRBV27 and J is TRBJ2-5, with 8 bases matching TRBD1. After removal of 6 bases from V and 5 bases from J, the junction contained 5 bases not matched to a gene. Germline V CDR1 and CDR2: MNHEY, SMNVEV (reference sequence). The length of the CDR3 is 13 residues.

This clonotype was recorded at least ten times. The chain employs TRBV12-3 or TRBV12-4 and TRBJ2-7; no clear D. The germline V and J ends were trimmed by 7 bases and 4 bases, with 11 bases remaining between them. CDR3 length equals 12 residues. DNA for the CDR3: TGTGCCAGCACCGGATCACGTTACGAGCAGTACTTC. The encoded protein is CASTGSRYEQYF.

With regard to this clonotype: One end of the junction does not line up with germline, which may come from a read error. The gene calls are TRBV5-1 and TRBJ1-4; D not resolved. Germline values: CDR1 SGHRS, CDR2 YFSETQ. The CDR3 runs 14 residues. The CDR3 spells CASSLLATNEKPFF. The CDR3 DNA is TGCGCCAGCAGCTTGCTTGCAACTAATGAAAAACCGTTTTTT.

The CDR3 is CASSPAGSSGANVLTF. CDR3 DNA: TGCGCCAGCAGCCCCGCGGGGAGCTCTGGGGCCAACGTCCTGACTTTC. The chain is built from TRBV4-1 and TRBJ2-6, with D maybe TRBD2 (6 bases). V lost 4 bases and J 0 bases, leaving 10 bases between the germline ends. The germline V gene encodes CDR1 MGHRA and CDR2 YSYEKL. The CDR3 length is 16 residues.